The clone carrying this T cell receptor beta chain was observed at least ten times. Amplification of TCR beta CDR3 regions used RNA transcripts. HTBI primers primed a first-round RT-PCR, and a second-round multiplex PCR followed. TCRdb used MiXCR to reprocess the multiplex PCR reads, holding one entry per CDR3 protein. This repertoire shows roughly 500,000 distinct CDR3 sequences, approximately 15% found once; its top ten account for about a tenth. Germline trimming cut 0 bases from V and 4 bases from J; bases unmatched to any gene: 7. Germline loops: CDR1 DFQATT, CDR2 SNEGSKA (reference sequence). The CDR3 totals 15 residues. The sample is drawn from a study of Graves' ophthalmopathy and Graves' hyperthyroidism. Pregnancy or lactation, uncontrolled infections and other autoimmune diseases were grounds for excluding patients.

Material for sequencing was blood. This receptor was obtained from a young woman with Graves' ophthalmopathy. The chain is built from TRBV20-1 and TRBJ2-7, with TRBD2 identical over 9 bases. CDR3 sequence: CSARDSTSGWYEQYF. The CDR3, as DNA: TGCAGTGCTAGAGATAGCACTAGCGGGTGGTACGAGCAGTACTTC.